This is a list of T cell receptor beta chains from one sample in a study of technical replicates of blood from several donors. Produced via immunoSEQ multiplex PCR; TCRdb's table is partial and in-frame only. The sample lists around 67,000 clones, approximately 83% seen once, with 4.5% to 6% in the top ten. The sequencing input was PBMCs. The receptors here all came from a human donor in good health. Some clones in this sample may be carry-over from other donors' samples. The CDR3 runs from the conserved cysteine through the conserved F or W. The D gene is left open where the match is weak. A row's size may be missing; if present it is once, few, many or a size class.

14	.	TRBV12-2	.	TRBJ2-7	CASRFGTGTYEQYF	.
15	.	TRBV18	TRBD1	TRBJ1-1	CASSLGQGRNTEAFF	TGTGCCAGCTCGCTCGGACAGGGGCGTAACACTGAAGCTTTCTTT
16	.	TRBV7-2	TRBD2	TRBJ2-7	CASSYRGSGGPDEQYF	TGTGCCAGCAGCTATAGGGGAAGCGGGGGCCCAGACGAGCAGTACTTC
13	few	TRBV14	.	TRBJ2-7	CASPLSGPYEQYF	TGTGCCAGCCCCCTTAGCGGCCCCTACGAGCAGTACTTC
15	.	TRBV25-1	.	TRBJ1-4	CASSESEGANEKLFF	TGTGCCAGCAGTGAATCTGAAGGGGCTAATGAAAAACTGTTTTTT
15	.	TRBV30	.	TRBJ1-4	CAWKGGYATNEKLFF	TGTGCCTGGAAAGGGGGATATGCAACTAATGAAAAACTGTTTTTT
12	once	TRBV19	.	TRBJ1-2	CASSISESVYTF	TGTGCCAGTAGTATTTCCGAATCAGTCTACACCTTC
17	.	TRBV7-6	TRBD2	TRBJ2-2	CASSKSASGRGTGELFF	TGTGCCAGCAGCAAGAGCGCTAGCGGGAGAGGGACCGGGGAGCTGTTTTTT
15	many	TRBV11-2	TRBD2	TRBJ2-5	CASTAWPAGEETQYF	TGTGCCAGCACTGCTTGGCCAGCGGGGGAGGAGACCCAGTACTTC
18	.	TRBV12-1	.	TRBJ2-1	CASSSFKQGGSYCDEQFF	TGTGCCAGCAGCTCTTTCAAGCAGGGTGGTTCCTATTGCGATGAGCAGTTCTTC
13	.	TRBV2	.	TRBJ2-3	CASSLTRADTQYF	TGTGCCAGCAGTTTAACTAGGGCAGATACGCAGTATTTT
16	.	TRBV19	TRBD2	TRBJ2-1	CASSLTIAGGLYEQFF	TGTGCCAGTAGTCTCACTATAGCGGGAGGGCTCTATGAGCAGTTCTTC
17	.	TRBV5-1	TRBD1	TRBJ2-3	CASSFGRTGGGSDTQYF	TGCGCCAGCAGCTTCGGCAGGACAGGGGGCGGATCAGATACGCAGTATTTT
16	.	TRBV4-2	TRBD2	TRBJ2-1	CASSQGVRLAGEAPFF	TGTGCCAGCAGCCAAGGTGTCCGGCTAGCGGGCGAGGCCCCGTTCTTC
15	.	TRBV4-2	TRBD1	TRBJ1-1	CASSRQGETNTEAFF	TGTGCCAGCAGTCGACAGGGAGAAACGAACACTGAAGCTTTCTTT
15	once	TRBV29-1	.	TRBJ1-6	CSVVSIRGEASPLHF	TGCAGCGTGGTGAGTATCAGGGGCGAGGCTTCACCCCTCCACTTT
16	once	TRBV13	.	TRBJ1-2	CASSSGLAGGPGGYTF	TGTGCCAGCAGCTCTGGACTAGCGGGAGGGCCGGGTGGCTACACCTTC
14	.	TRBV4-3	TRBD1	TRBJ2-7	CASSQEGRTGEQYF	TGCGCCAGCAGCCAAGAAGGCAGGACAGGCGAGCAGTACTTC
16	once	TRBV4-1	.	TRBJ1-5	CASSPKGVLVNQPQHF	TGCGCCAGCAGCCCAAAAGGGGTGCTGGTAAATCAGCCCCAGCATTTT
14	.	TRBV7-9	.	TRBJ2-7	CASSLVPGLYEQYF	TGTGCCAGCAGCTTAGTTCCAGGTCTCTACGAGCAGTACTTC
14	.	TRBV9	TRBD2	TRBJ2-7	CASSGLAGSDEQYF	TGTGCCAGCAGCGGATTAGCGGGGAGTGACGAGCAGTACTTC
15	.	TRBV7-3	TRBD2	TRBJ2-7	CASSLSAGGPYEQYF	TGTGCCAGCAGCTTATCAGCGGGGGGGCCTTACGAGCAGTACTTC
13	.	TRBV19	.	TRBJ1-2	CASSMRRNYGYTF	TGTGCCAGTAGTATGCGTCGGAACTATGGCTACACCTTC
15	.	TRBV7-2	TRBD2	TRBJ2-1	CASSLAGGPYNEQFF	TGTGCCAGCAGCTTAGCGGGAGGGCCCTACAATGAGCAGTTCTTC
13	few	TRBV9	.	TRBJ1-1	CASSVATGERAFF	TGTGCCAGCAGCGTAGCTACGGGGGAGAGGGCTTTCTTT
15	.	TRBV5-1	TRBD1	TRBJ1-1	CASSSSGTVSTEAFF	TGCGCCAGCAGCTCGAGTGGGACAGTCAGCACTGAAGCTTTCTTT
15	once	TRBV18	TRBD1	TRBJ2-3	CASSQRTGGQDTQYF	TGTGCCAGCTCTCAGCGGACAGGGGGCCAGGATACGCAGTATTTT
15	once	TRBV6-5	TRBD2	TRBJ2-7	CASSYSPSGSYEQYF	TGTGCCAGCAGTTACTCGCCTAGCGGGAGTTACGAGCAGTACTTC
15	.	TRBV2	TRBD1	TRBJ1-2	CASSEAPPGQGGYTF	TGTGCCAGCAGTGAAGCTCCTCCGGGACAGGGAGGCTACACCTTC
17	.	TRBV4-3	.	TRBJ1-5	CASSQEYGASGNQPQHF	TGCGCCAGCAGCCAAGAGTATGGGGCCTCCGGCAATCAGCCCCAGCATTTT
14	.	TRBV7-9	.	TRBJ2-5	CASSLGSGGETQYF	TGTGCCAGCAGCTTAGGGTCCGGGGGAGAGACCCAGTACTTC
14	.	TRBV5-1	TRBD2	TRBJ2-5	CASSSSGRFETQYF	TGCGCCAGCAGCTCCAGCGGGAGATTTGAGACCCAGTACTTC
17	.	TRBV4-1	TRBD2	TRBJ2-1	CASSQDIVGGRASEQFF	TGCGCCAGCAGCCAAGATATTGTAGGAGGGAGGGCCTCTGAGCAGTTCTTC
16	.	TRBV5-4	TRBD2	TRBJ2-4	CASRSGTSGSKNIQYF	TGTGCCAGCAGAAGTGGGACTAGCGGGAGTAAAAACATTCAGTACTTC
17	.	TRBV5-1	TRBD1	TRBJ1-2	CASSLGGDRGIISGYTF	TGCGCCAGCAGCTTGGGCGGGGACAGGGGAATTATCTCTGGCTACACCTTC
17	.	TRBV5-1	TRBD2	TRBJ2-3	CASSLGASGKSTDTQYF	TGCGCCAGCAGCTTGGGTGCTAGCGGGAAAAGCACAGATACGCAGTATTTT
14	.	TRBV6-5	.	TRBJ2-5	CASSPQRGSETQYF	TGTGCCAGCAGTCCCCAACGGGGATCGGAGACCCAGTACTTC
15	.	TRBV19	TRBD1	TRBJ2-7	CASSIDLGQSYEQYF	TGTGCCAGTAGTATAGATCTGGGACAGTCCTACGAGCAGTACTTC
14	few	TRBV4-2	.	TRBJ2-7	CASSQDREPDEQYF	TGTGCCAGCAGCCAAGATAGGGAGCCGGACGAGCAGTACTTC
16	.	TRBV4-2	TRBD2	TRBJ2-7	CASSQDLLAGGREQYF	TGTGCCAGCAGCCAAGACCTCCTAGCGGGGGGGCGCGAGCAGTACTTC
14	.	TRBV10-3	.	TRBJ2-3	CASLGGVETDTQYF	TGTGCCTCCTTGGGGGGAGTGGAGACAGATACGCAGTATTTT
13	.	TRBV7-2	.	TRBJ1-2	CASSSDTNYGYTF	TGTGCCAGCAGCTCCGACACGAACTATGGCTACACCTTC
14	.	TRBV7-2	TRBD2	TRBJ2-2	CASSSRTRAGELFF	TGTGCCAGCAGTTCCCGGACTAGGGCCGGGGAGCTGTTTTTT
14	once	TRBV2	TRBD1	TRBJ1-5	CASSSQGAYQPQHF	TGTGCCAGCAGCTCACAGGGGGCGTACCAGCCCCAGCATTTT
13	.	TRBV30	.	TRBJ1-1	CAWYKGTGGSAFF	TGTGCCTGGTACAAGGGAACGGGAGGCAGCGCTTTCTTT
13	few	TRBV4-1	TRBD1	TRBJ1-5	CASSGHRGQPQHF	TGCGCCAGCAGCGGTCACAGGGGGCAGCCCCAGCATTTT
17	.	TRBV7-3	TRBD2	TRBJ2-5	CASSLGTSGRLGETQYF	TGTGCCAGCAGCTTAGGCACTAGCGGGAGATTGGGTGAGACCCAGTACTTC